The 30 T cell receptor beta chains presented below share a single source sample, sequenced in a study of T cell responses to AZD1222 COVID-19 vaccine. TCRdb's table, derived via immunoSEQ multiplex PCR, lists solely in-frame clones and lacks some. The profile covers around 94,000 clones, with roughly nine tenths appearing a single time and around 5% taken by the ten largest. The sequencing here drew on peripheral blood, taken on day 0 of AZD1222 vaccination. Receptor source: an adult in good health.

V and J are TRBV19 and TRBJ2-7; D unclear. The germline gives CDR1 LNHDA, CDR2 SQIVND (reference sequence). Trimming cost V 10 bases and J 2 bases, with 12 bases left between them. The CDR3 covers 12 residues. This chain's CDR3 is CATRQIPYEQYF. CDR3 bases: TGTGCCACCCGCCAGATCCCCTACGAGCAGTACTTC.

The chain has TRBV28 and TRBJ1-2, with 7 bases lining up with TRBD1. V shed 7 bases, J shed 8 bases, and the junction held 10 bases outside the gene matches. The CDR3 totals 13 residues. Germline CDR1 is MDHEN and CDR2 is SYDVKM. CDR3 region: CASTFLGGRGYTF. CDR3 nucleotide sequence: TGTGCCAGCACCTTTTTAGGGGGCAGGGGCTACACCTTC.

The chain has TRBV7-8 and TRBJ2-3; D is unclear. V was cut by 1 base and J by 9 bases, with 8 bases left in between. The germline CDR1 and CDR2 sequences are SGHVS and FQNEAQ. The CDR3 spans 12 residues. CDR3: CASSLGPRTQYF. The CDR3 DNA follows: TGTGCCAGCAGCTTAGGACCGCGGACGCAGTATTTT. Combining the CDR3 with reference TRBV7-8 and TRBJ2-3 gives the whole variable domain GAGVSQSPRYKVAKRGQDVALRCDPISGHVSLFWYQQALGQGPEFLTYFQNEAQLDKSGLPSDRFFAERPEGSVSTLKIQRTQQEDSAVYLCASSLGPRTQYFGPGTRLTVL.

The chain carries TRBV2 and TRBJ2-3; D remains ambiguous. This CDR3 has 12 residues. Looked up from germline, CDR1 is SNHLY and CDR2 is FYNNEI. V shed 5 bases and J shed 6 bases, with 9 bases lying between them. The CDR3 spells CASSPEQDTQYF. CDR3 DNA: TGTGCCAGCAGTCCAGAGCAGGATACGCAGTATTTT.

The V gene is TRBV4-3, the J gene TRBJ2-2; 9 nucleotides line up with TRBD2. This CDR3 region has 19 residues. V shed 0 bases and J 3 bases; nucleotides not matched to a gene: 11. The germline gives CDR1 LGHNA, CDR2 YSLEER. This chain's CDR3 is CASSQDLVAGEVYTGELFF. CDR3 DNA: TGCGCCAGCAGCCAAGATCTGGTAGCGGGAGAGGTTTACACCGGGGAGCTGTTTTTT.

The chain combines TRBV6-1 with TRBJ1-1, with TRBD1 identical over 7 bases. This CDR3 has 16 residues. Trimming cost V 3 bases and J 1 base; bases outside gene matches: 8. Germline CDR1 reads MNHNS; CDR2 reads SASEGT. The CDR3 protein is CASSEQSTGTNTEAFF. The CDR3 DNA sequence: TGTGCCAGCAGTGAGCAGTCGACAGGGACGAACACTGAAGCTTTCTTT.

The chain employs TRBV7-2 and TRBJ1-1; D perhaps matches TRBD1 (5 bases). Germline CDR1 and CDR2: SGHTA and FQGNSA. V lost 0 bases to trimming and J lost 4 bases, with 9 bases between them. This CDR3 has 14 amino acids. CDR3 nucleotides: TGTGCCAGCAGCTTAGCCAGGGTATCCACTGAAGCTTTCTTT. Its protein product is CASSLARVSTEAFF.

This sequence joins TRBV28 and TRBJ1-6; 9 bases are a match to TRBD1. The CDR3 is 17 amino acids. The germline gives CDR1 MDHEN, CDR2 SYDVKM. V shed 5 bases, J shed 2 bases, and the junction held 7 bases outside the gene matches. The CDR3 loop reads CASSPVGQGTYNSPLHF. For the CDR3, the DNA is TGTGCCAGCAGTCCGGTGGGACAGGGCACCTATAATTCACCCCTCCACTTT.

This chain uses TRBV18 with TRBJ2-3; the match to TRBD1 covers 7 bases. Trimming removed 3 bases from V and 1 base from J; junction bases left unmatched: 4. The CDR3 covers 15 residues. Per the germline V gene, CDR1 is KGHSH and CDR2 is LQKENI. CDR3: CASSPGQLGTDTQYF. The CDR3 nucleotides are TGTGCCAGCTCACCGGGACAGCTTGGCACAGATACGCAGTATTTT. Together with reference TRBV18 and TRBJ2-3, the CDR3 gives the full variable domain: NAGVMQNPRHLVRRRGQEARLRCSPMKGHSHVYWYRQLPEEGLKFMVYLQKENIIDESGMPKERFSAEFPKEGPSILRIQQVVRGDSAAYFCASSPGQLGTDTQYFGPGTRLTVL.

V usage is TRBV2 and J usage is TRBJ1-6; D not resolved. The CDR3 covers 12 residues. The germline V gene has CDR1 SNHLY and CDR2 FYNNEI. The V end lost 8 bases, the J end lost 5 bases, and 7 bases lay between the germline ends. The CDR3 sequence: CASSGNNSPLHF. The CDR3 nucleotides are TGTGCCAGCTCCGGAAATAATTCACCCCTCCACTTT.

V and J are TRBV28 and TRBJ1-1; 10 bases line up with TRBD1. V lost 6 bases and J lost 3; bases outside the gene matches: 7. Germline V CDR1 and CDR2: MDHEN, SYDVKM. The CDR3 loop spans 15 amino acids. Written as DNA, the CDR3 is TGTGCCAGCAGCACTCGGGACAGGGGAGACACTGAAGCTTTCTTT. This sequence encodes CASSTRDRGDTEAFF.

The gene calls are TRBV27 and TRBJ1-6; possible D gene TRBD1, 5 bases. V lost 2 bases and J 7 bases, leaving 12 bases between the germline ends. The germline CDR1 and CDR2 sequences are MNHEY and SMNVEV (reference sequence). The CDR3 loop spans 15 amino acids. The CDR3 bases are TGTGCCAGCAGTTTAGGGGGATATGGCAATTCACCCCTCCACTTT. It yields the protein CASSLGGYGNSPLHF.

CDR3 nucleotides: TGTGCCAGCAGTGCTCAACAGGGGAAAGCAACTAATGAAAAACTGTTTTTT. Translated, it gives CASSAQQGKATNEKLFF. The chain joins TRBV25-1 to TRBJ1-4; TRBD1 agrees at 7 bases. The CDR3 totals 17 residues. Germline loops: CDR1 MGHDK, CDR2 SYGVNS. The ends lost 4 bases at V and 0 bases at J; junction bases unmatched: 8. Drawing the rest from reference TRBV25-1 and TRBJ1-4, the complete variable domain is EADIYQTPRYLVIGTGKKITLECSQTMGHDKMYWYQQDPGMELHLIHYSYGVNSTEKGDLSSESTVSRIRTEHFPLTLESARPSHTSQYLCASSAQQGKATNEKLFFGSGTQLSVL.

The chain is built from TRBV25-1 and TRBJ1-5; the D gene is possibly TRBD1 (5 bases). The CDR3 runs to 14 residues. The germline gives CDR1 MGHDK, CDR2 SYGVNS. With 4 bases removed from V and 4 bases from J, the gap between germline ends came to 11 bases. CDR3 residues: CASSGMGGNQPQHF. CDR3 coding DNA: TGTGCCAGCAGTGGGATGGGGGGGAATCAGCCCCAGCATTTT.

The CDR3 loop is CASSLVGGGDYEQYF. In nucleotides, the CDR3 is TGCGCCAGCAGCTTGGTCGGCGGGGGGGATTACGAGCAGTACTTC. This rearrangement joins TRBV5-1 to TRBJ2-7; 9 nucleotides line up with TRBD2. Trimming took 0 bases from V and 4 from J; bases not matched to a gene: 5. The CDR3 sequence is 15 residues long. Germline V gives CDR1 SGHRS, CDR2 YFSETQ.

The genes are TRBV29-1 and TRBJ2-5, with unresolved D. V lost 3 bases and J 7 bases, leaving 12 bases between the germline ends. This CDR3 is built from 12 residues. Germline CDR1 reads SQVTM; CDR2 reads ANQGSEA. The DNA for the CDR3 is TGCAGCGTTGATCCGGGTCGGGCGACCCAGTACTTC. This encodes CSVDPGRATQYF.

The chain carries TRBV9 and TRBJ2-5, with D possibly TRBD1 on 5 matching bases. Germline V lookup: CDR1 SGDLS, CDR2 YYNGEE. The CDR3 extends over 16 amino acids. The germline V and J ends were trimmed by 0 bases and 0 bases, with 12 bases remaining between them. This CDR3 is CASSVDPSGNQETQYF. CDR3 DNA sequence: TGTGCCAGCAGCGTAGACCCCTCAGGGAACCAAGAGACCCAGTACTTC.

CDR3 amino acids: CASTTIGREKLFF. The CDR3 bases are TGTGCCAGCACCACGATCGGGCGGGAAAAACTGTTTTTT. The V and J genes are TRBV27 and TRBJ1-4; D ambiguous. Germline V gene sequence: CDR1 MNHEY, CDR2 SMNVEV (reference sequence). This CDR3 region has 13 residues. Trimming stripped 7 bases from V and 8 bases from J, with 14 bases between.

The CDR3 coding sequence is TGCAGCGGCGAGGGGGGGAAGTCAGATACGCAGTATTTT. Translation gives CSGEGGKSDTQYF. The rearrangement links TRBV29-1 to TRBJ2-3; D is possibly TRBD2 (7 bases). The CDR3 runs to 13 residues. In germline, CDR1 is SQVTM, CDR2 ANQGSEA. The germline V and J ends were trimmed by 7 bases and 4 bases, with 15 bases remaining between them.

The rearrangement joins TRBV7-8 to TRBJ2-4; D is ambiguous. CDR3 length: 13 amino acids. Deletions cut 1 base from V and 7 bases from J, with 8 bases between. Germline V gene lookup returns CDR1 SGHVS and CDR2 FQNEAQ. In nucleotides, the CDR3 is TGTGCCAGCAGCTTAGATCGGTGGAACATTCAGTACTTC. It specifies CASSLDRWNIQYF.

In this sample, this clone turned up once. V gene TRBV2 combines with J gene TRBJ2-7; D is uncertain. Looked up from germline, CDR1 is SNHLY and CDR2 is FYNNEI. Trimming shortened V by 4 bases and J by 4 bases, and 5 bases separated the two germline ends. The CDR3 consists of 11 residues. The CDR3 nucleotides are TGTGCCAGCAGTGTTGGGTACGAGCAGTACTTC. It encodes CASSVGYEQYF.

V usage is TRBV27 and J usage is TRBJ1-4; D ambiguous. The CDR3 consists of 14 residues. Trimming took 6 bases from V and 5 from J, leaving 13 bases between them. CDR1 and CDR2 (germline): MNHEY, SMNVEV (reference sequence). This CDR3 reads CASRRGQGNEKLFF. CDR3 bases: TGTGCCAGCAGGAGAGGGCAAGGGAATGAAAAACTGTTTTTT.

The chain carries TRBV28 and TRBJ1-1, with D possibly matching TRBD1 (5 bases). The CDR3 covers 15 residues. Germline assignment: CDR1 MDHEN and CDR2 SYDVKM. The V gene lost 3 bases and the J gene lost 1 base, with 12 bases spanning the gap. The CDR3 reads CASSFGDRPNTEAFF. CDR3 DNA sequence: TGTGCCAGCAGTTTCGGTGACAGACCGAACACTGAAGCTTTCTTT.

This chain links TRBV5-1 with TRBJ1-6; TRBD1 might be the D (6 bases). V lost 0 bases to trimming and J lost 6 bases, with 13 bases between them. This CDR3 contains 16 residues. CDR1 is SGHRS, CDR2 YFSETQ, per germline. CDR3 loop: CASSLEGGTANSPLHF. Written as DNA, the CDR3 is TGCGCCAGCAGCTTGGAGGGGGGGACGGCTAATTCACCCCTCCACTTT.

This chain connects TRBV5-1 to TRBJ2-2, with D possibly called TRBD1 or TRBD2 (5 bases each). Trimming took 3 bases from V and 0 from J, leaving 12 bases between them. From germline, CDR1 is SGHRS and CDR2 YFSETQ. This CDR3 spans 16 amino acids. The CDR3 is CASSYGTGPNTGELFF. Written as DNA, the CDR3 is TGCGCCAGCAGCTACGGGACGGGCCCGAACACCGGGGAGCTGTTTTTT.

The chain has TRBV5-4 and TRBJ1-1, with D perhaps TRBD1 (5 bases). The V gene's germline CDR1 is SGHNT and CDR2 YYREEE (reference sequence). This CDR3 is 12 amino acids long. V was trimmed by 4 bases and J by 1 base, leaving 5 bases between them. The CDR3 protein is CASSGQNTEAFF. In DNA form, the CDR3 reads TGTGCCAGCAGCGGACAGAACACTGAAGCTTTCTTT.

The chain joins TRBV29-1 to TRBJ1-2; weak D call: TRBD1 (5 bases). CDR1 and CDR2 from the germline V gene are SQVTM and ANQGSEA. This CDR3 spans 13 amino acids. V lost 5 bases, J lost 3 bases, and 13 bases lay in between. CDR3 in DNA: TGCAGCGTTTCCGATGGGACCGACTATGGCTACACCTTC. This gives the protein CSVSDGTDYGYTF.

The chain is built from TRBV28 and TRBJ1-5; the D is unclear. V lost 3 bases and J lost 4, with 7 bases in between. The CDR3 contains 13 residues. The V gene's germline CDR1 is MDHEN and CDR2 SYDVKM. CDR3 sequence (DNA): TGTGCCAGCAGTTTTCGAGATAATCAGCCCCAGCATTTT. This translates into CASSFRDNQPQHF.

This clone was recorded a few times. Here the CDR3 DNA reads TGTGCCAGCAGTTTTTACGGGACAGCGCCTAACTATGGCTACACCTTC. Its protein is CASSFYGTAPNYGYTF. The chain has TRBV28 and TRBJ1-2; 7 nucleotides line up with TRBD1. CDR1 is MDHEN, CDR2 SYDVKM, per germline. CDR3 length equals 16 residues. After removal of 3 bases from V and 0 bases from J, the junction contained 7 bases not matched to a gene.

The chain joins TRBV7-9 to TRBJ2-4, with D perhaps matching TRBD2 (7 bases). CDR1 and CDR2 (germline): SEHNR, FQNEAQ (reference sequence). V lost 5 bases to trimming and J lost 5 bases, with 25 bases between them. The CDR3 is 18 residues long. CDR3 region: CASSPPGVGGDGQNIQYF. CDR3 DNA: TGTGCCAGCAGCCCACCCGGTGTAGGGGGGGACGGGCAAAACATTCAGTACTTC.